This T cell receptor beta chain was sequenced during a study of monozygotic twins with inflammatory bowel disease. Each donor supplied more than 2 ml of blood. TCRdb re-called the 5' RACE reads and shows each CDR3 protein once, DNA omitted. The sample has around 190,000 distinct CDR3 sequences. About this clonotype: The antigen is unknown.

The germline gives CDR1 SGHVS, CDR2 FQNEAQ. The CDR3 is made up of 19 amino acids. Findings of the study overall: Those with IBD had lower TCRbeta diversity (inverse Simpson) than their healthy co-twins did.

The TCR originated in a human donor with ulcerative colitis or Crohn's disease, or a healthy co-twin of an affected twin (not recorded which). The chain couples TRBV7-8 to TRBJ1-5. Sequencing used blood. The CDR3 is CASSPRGQNYPYSNQPQHF.